A selection of T cell receptor beta chains follows, all from one sample in a study of blood T cells in healthy people across ages. TCRdb reprocessed the 5' RACE reads with MiXCR, giving one entry per CDR3 protein. The profile shows 800,000 or so distinct CDR3 sequences, around 25% of them singletons. These data were also reused for a study on T cells of mothers and their children.

The sample consisted of blood. The source of these receptors is a boy under 18 in good health. CDR3s include the opening cysteine and the closing phenylalanine or tryptophan. The D gene is left open where the match is weak. Only some rows state a clone size, as once, few, many or a class for expanded clones.

abundance,v_gene,d_gene,j_gene,CDR3nt,CDR3aa
NA,TRBV4-3,NA,TRBJ2-3,TGCGCCAGCAGCCAAGAGAGGAGAGGGACAGATACGCAGTATTTT,CASSQERRGTDTQYF
few,TRBV29-1,NA,TRBJ2-5,TGCAGCTCCTCTCGGGGCCAAGAGACCCAGTACTTC,CSSSRGQETQYF
NA,TRBV20-1,NA,TRBJ2-1,TGCAGTGCTAGAGATGACGGGGGAGTCAGGGAGCAGTTCTTC,CSARDDGGVREQFF
NA,TRBV10-3,NA,TRBJ1-4,TGTGCCATCAGTGAGGACATCCCCTCCTTGTCAAATGAAAAACTGTTTTTT,CAISEDIPSLSNEKLFF
NA,TRBV5-5,NA,TRBJ2-1,TGTGCCAGCAGCTTGGCCTTGGGTGCTAACCTCTACAATGAGCAGTTCTTC,CASSLALGANLYNEQFF
few,TRBV27,NA,TRBJ1-1,TGTGCCAGCATCCCTCGGACTGCCGGGGGACACACTGAAGCTTTCTTT,CASIPRTAGGHTEAFF
few,TRBV12-3/TRBV12-4,NA,TRBJ2-7,TGTGCCAGCAGTTTAGGGGGCACGAGCTCCTACGAGCAGTACTTC,CASSLGGTSSYEQYF
NA,TRBV20-1,NA,TRBJ2-1,TGCAGTGCCATCACCGGGGGCAGCCCCTACAATGAGCAGTTCTTC,CSAITGGSPYNEQFF
few,TRBV10-3,TRBD2,TRBJ2-7,TGTGCCATCAGTGAAGGTAGCGGGGGGACCTACGAGCAGTACTTC,CAISEGSGGTYEQYF
NA,TRBV2,TRBD1,TRBJ1-5,TGTGCCAGCACCCGGGACAGCCGCAATCAGCCCCAGCATTTT,CASTRDSRNQPQHF
NA,TRBV9,TRBD1,TRBJ2-6,TGTGCCAGCAGCGTAGGTCCCGGGACAGAGTATAGCTCTGGGGCCAACGTCCTGACTTTC,CASSVGPGTEYSSGANVLTF
few,TRBV7-8,TRBD1,TRBJ1-2,TGTGCCAGCAGCCCGACAGGGGTCTCTGGCTACACCTTC,CASSPTGVSGYTF
few,TRBV7-3,NA,TRBJ1-5,TGTGCCAGCAGCCTGCTCCGGGGAGGGGCTAGCAATCAGCCCCAGCATTTT,CASSLLRGGASNQPQHF
NA,TRBV28,NA,TRBJ2-7,TGTGCCAGCAGTGGACCTTGGGGCCCAGCTACCTACGAGCAGTACTTC,CASSGPWGPATYEQYF
few,TRBV25-1,TRBD1,TRBJ1-1,TGTGCCAGCAGCTTCAGGGGGCCCACTGAAGCTTTCTTT,CASSFRGPTEAFF
NA,TRBV5-4,TRBD2,TRBJ2-3,TGTGCCAGCAGCCCTGATATAGCGGGAAATGGAGATACGCAGTATTTT,CASSPDIAGNGDTQYF
NA,TRBV4-3,TRBD1,TRBJ2-7,TGCGCCAGCAGCCGATTCCAGGGGGCCTACGAGCAGTACTTC,CASSRFQGAYEQYF
NA,TRBV4-1,TRBD1,TRBJ1-4,TGCGCCAGCAGCTGGGGACAGACTAATGAAAAACTGTTTTTT,CASSWGQTNEKLFF
few,TRBV7-9,TRBD2,TRBJ2-1,TGTGCCAGCAGGGATCCGGGACTAGCCGACCTCGTTCACCCCAATGAGCAGTTCTTC,CASRDPGLADLVHPNEQFF
few,TRBV7-7,NA,TRBJ2-7,TGTGCTAGCAGCTTAGAGCCGGGACCGAATTACGAGCAGTACTTC,CASSLEPGPNYEQYF
NA,TRBV12-3/TRBV12-4,NA,TRBJ2-1,TGTGCCAGCAGTTCTTTAGCCCTAGGGAATGAGCAGTTCTTC,CASSSLALGNEQFF
NA,TRBV28,TRBD1,TRBJ2-1,TGTGCCAGCATTGATGGGGTAGGGGGCGGGTCCTACAATGAGCAGTTCTTC,CASIDGVGGGSYNEQFF
few,TRBV6-1,NA,TRBJ2-1,TGTGCCAGCAGTGAAAATCCTAGCTTGGATGAGCAGTTCTTC,CASSENPSLDEQFF
NA,TRBV7-8,NA,TRBJ2-7,TGTGCCAGCAGCTTAATCTTAGGGTTAGACACCGAGCAGTACTTC,CASSLILGLDTEQYF
NA,TRBV20-1,NA,TRBJ1-5,TGCAGTGCTAGGGATGGGGCGGGGGCCGGAATAGCCCAGCATTTT,CSARDGAGAGIAQHF
few,TRBV7-9,NA,TRBJ2-3,TGTGCCAGCAGCTTTGCGGGACCTAGCACAGATACGCAGTATTTT,CASSFAGPSTDTQYF
NA,TRBV29-1,TRBD1,TRBJ1-1,TGCAGCGTGAGAGGACAGGGGTGGATGAACACTGAAGCTTTCTTT,CSVRGQGWMNTEAFF
many,TRBV12-3/TRBV12-4,NA,TRBJ2-3,TGTGCCAGCAGTGGAACAGGGTCAGATACGCAGTATTTT,CASSGTGSDTQYF
NA,TRBV6-5,NA,TRBJ1-2,TGTGCCAGCAGCCTAGCCGCCGGGACTCCTAACTATGGCTACACCTTC,CASSLAAGTPNYGYTF
NA,TRBV11-3,NA,TRBJ2-3,TGTGCCAGCAGCTTAGATCGGCTGGGGGCAGATACGCAGTATTTT,CASSLDRLGADTQYF
NA,TRBV4-3,TRBD2,TRBJ2-1,TGCGCCAGCAGCCAACGGGGGGACCTAGGGATCGATGAGCAGTTCTTC,CASSQRGDLGIDEQFF
few,TRBV7-3,NA,TRBJ2-2,TGTGCCAGCAGCGACTCGGGACTCCCTACCGGGGAGCTGTTTTTT,CASSDSGLPTGELFF
NA,TRBV6-5,TRBD1,TRBJ2-7,TGTGCCAGCAGTAAGGGACAGCCCGGTCCCGACGAGCAGTACTTC,CASSKGQPGPDEQYF
NA,TRBV14,TRBD1,TRBJ2-1,TGTGCCAGCAGCCGAACGGACAGGGGAAATGAGCAGTTCTTC,CASSRTDRGNEQFF
NA,TRBV5-1,NA,TRBJ1-3,TGCGCCAGCAGCTCGACAGCCGCCTCTGGAAACACCATATATTTT,CASSSTAASGNTIYF
few,TRBV12-3/TRBV12-4,TRBD1,TRBJ1-2,TGTGCCAGCAGTTTGTTGACAGGGGTCTATGGCTACACCTTC,CASSLLTGVYGYTF
many,TRBV4-3,NA,TRBJ2-5,TGCGCCAGCAGCCAAGAAGCGGGACAGCAACCGGCGGAGACCCAGTACTTC,CASSQEAGQQPAETQYF
NA,TRBV12-3/TRBV12-4,NA,TRBJ2-7,TGTGCCAGCAGTTTTCTGGGGGTTGACGAGCAGTACTTC,CASSFLGVDEQYF
NA,TRBV28,NA,TRBJ2-1,TGTGCCAGCAGTTTATGGATTCCAGGGGCCCTGGGTGAGCAGTTCTTC,CASSLWIPGALGEQFF
few,TRBV20-1,NA,TRBJ2-7,TGCAGTGCTAGTTCCCAGCTCGAGCAGTACTTC,CSASSQLEQYF
once,TRBV6-5,TRBD2,TRBJ2-5,TGTGTCAGCAGTTACGCGCGTAGCGGGGCCGACCTTCCAGAGACCCAGTACTTC,CVSSYARSGADLPETQYF
few,TRBV27,NA,TRBJ1-1,TGTGCCAGCAGTTTGGCCGCAGGGATTCGGACTGAAGCTTTCTTT,CASSLAAGIRTEAFF
few,TRBV10-3,TRBD1,TRBJ2-1,TGTGCCATCAGCGAACCAGGGGGCTCGAGCTCCTACAATGAGCAGTTCTTC,CAISEPGGSSSYNEQFF
NA,TRBV30,TRBD2,TRBJ2-3,TGTGCCTGGAGTGTACTAGCGGGGGCGGATACGCAGTATTTT,CAWSVLAGADTQYF
NA,TRBV12-3/TRBV12-4,NA,TRBJ2-4,TGTGCCAGCAGGCCAAACGGGGGAGCCAAAAACATTCAGTACTTC,CASRPNGGAKNIQYF
once,TRBV6-4,TRBD1,TRBJ2-2,TGTGCCAGCAGTGAAGTGGCAGGGGGCACCGGGGAGCTGTTTTTT,CASSEVAGGTGELFF
NA,TRBV28,TRBD1,TRBJ1-2,TGTGCCAGCAGCACAGGGGAACCTGGCTACACCTTC,CASSTGEPGYTF
NA,TRBV20-1,NA,TRBJ2-3,TGCACTTCCCCAGGACAGAGCACAGATACGCAGTATTTT,CTSPGQSTDTQYF
NA,TRBV27,NA,TRBJ2-3,TGTGCCAGCAGTCCGAACGCAGATACGCAGTATTTT,CASSPNADTQYF
few,TRBV6-5,TRBD2,TRBJ2-2,TGTGCCAGCAGTTCTGGACTAGCCGCGAACACCGGGGAGCTGTTTTTT,CASSSGLAANTGELFF
NA,TRBV6-6,NA,TRBJ1-1,TGTGCCAGCAGTTACGTCGAGAAGACTGAAGCTTTCTTT,CASSYVEKTEAFF
few,TRBV20-1,NA,TRBJ2-5,TGCAGTGCTAGAGATCGGGGAGAGACCCAGTACTTC,CSARDRGETQYF
NA,TRBV4-3,TRBD1,TRBJ2-2,TGCGCCAGCAGCCAAGAAGGGACAGGGCTCTCCGGGGAGCTGTTTTTT,CASSQEGTGLSGELFF
NA,TRBV9,TRBD2,TRBJ2-5,TGTGCCAGCAGCGTCGGACTAGCGGGGGGGCAAGAGACCCAGTACTTC,CASSVGLAGGQETQYF
few,TRBV20-1,TRBD1,TRBJ2-7,TGCAGTGCGCAGCCGACAGGGGGACACGAGCAGTACTTC,CSAQPTGGHEQYF
NA,TRBV7-9,NA,TRBJ2-3,TGTGCCAGCAGCCCTTGGACAGCCGCGGATACGCAGTATTTT,CASSPWTAADTQYF
many,TRBV28,TRBD1,TRBJ2-5,TGTGCCAGCACCCCCAGGGGGTTGCCCGAAGAGACCCAGTACTTC,CASTPRGLPEETQYF
NA,TRBV28,TRBD1,TRBJ2-3,TGTGCCAGCAGTTTGACAGGGGAGGATACGCAGTATTTT,CASSLTGEDTQYF